The text below deals with one T cell receptor (beta chain). Under the authors' procedure: Amplified reference gene primers provided the basis for estimating nucleated cell counts. TCRdb's table, derived via immunoSEQ multiplex PCR, lists solely in-frame clones and lacks some. The V and J calls and clone size are taken from that table; D and trimming were inferred from the DNA. This sample yields 120,000 to 150,000 clones, of which around 90% are seen a single time; approximately 10% belongs to the top ten. These data are taken from a study of blood T cell repertoires in COVID-19. Study-wide context: Material from acute and convalescent COVID-19 was sourced from the United States, Italy and Spain. PBMCs, B-cell-depleted T cells, or T cells provided the cDNA or gDNA that made up the material.

The CDR3 runs to 16 residues. Per germline, CDR1 LNHDA and CDR2 SQIVND (reference sequence). Trimming removed 7 bases at V and 3 bases at J, with 21 bases between. The source is a woman older than 75 with acute or convalescent COVID-19. The chain links TRBV19 to TRBJ1-2; TRBD1 might be the D (5 bases). Sequenced input: peripheral blood. The CDR3 region has the DNA TGTGCCAGTACTCCCCCGTGGTCACGGGGGGACTATGGCTACACCTTC. It is translated as CASTPPWSRGDYGYTF.